This T cell receptor beta chain was sequenced during a study of regulatory T cells in long-lasting Graves disease. A single count supports this clonotype. This CDR3 contains 17 residues. From germline, CDR1 is SGHVS and CDR2 FNYEAQ. V was shortened by 1 base and J by 1 base, with 14 bases between the two germline ends. Researchers made TCR beta libraries by using iRepertoire HTBI primers and running Arm-PCR on CDR3 regions. TCRdb reprocessed the multiplex PCR reads with MiXCR, giving one entry per CDR3 protein. The data contain about 470,000 distinct CDR3 sequences, roughly 21% of them singletons. Time point defined: persistent/refractory GD, antithyroid drugs over 5 years with positive TRAb. Construction of the TCR library relied on RNA isolated from PBMCs.

The TCR originated in a female donor with Graves disease. The sample consisted of peripheral blood mononuclear cells (PBMCs), taken when the disease was refractory, from a patient treated with antithyroid drugs. The gene calls are TRBV7-6 and TRBJ1-5; D may be TRBD1 (6 bases). The CDR3 spells CASSLDSGGGSNQPQHF. DNA of the CDR3: TGTGCCAGCAGCTTAGATTCGGGAGGGGGAAGCAATCAGCCCCAGCATTTT.